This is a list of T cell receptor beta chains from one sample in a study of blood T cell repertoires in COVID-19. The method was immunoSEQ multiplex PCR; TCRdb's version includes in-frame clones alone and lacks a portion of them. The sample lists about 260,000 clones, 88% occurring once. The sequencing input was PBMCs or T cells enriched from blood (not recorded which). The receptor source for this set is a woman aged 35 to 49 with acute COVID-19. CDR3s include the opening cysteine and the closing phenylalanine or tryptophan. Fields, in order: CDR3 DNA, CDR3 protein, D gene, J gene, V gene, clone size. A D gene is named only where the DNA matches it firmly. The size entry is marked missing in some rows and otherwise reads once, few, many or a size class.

TGTGCCAGCAGTTACAAGACAGGGGGGGCCGGGGAGCTGTTTTTT	CASSYKTGGAGELFF	TRBD1	TRBJ2-2	TRBV6-5	-
TGCGCCAGCAGCTTGTGGGACGGAACCCTGCGGGGCTATGGCTACACCTTC	CASSLWDGTLRGYGYTF	-	TRBJ1-2	TRBV5-1	-
TGTGCCGTGACAGGGAATAGGGATTCACCCCTCCACTTT	CAVTGNRDSPLHF	TRBD1	TRBJ1-6	TRBV2	once
TGTGCCAGTAGTATCGGGTCCCTCGGAAATACGCAGTATTTT	CASSIGSLGNTQYF	-	TRBJ2-3	TRBV19	-
TGTGCCAGCAGTTTACAGGGGGCGAGTACAGCTTTCTTT	CASSLQGASTAFF	TRBD1	TRBJ1-1	TRBV27	-
TGCGCCAGCAGCCCTCAAGCGGAAAAGCCCCAGCATTTT	CASSPQAEKPQHF	-	TRBJ1-5	TRBV4-1	-
TGTGCCAGCAGCTCCCAGGGGGAGAACACTGAAGCTTTCTTT	CASSSQGENTEAFF	TRBD1	TRBJ1-1	TRBV7-3	-
TGCGCCAGCAGCGGGAGGACAGGGGATGGCGGTGAAGCTTTCTTT	CASSGRTGDGGEAFF	TRBD1	TRBJ1-1	TRBV5-1	once
TGTGCCAGCAGCCAGTTCCTAGCGGGAAACACAGATACGCAGTATTTT	CASSQFLAGNTDTQYF	TRBD2	TRBJ2-3	TRBV3-1/TRBV3-2	-
TGTGCCAGCAGTTACGAGGGAGGGCCGGGTACGCAGTATTTT	CASSYEGGPGTQYF	TRBD2	TRBJ2-3	TRBV6-2/TRBV6-3	-
TGCAGCGTTGAAGATATAGACAGGGGATACGGCTACACCTTC	CSVEDIDRGYGYTF	TRBD1	TRBJ1-2	TRBV29-1	-
TGTGCCAGCAGCTTAGGCGGGACTAGCGGGAGAAGGAATGAGCAGTTCTTC	CASSLGGTSGRRNEQFF	TRBD2	TRBJ2-1	TRBV7-2	-
TGTGCCAGCAGCCCTGGGACTAGCGGCTACGAGCAGTACTTC	CASSPGTSGYEQYF	TRBD2	TRBJ2-7	TRBV7-6	-
TGTGCCAGCATGCTGGGGGCCACAGATACGCAGTATTTT	CASMLGATDTQYF	-	TRBJ2-3	TRBV27	-
TGTGCCAGCAGACAGACAGGGGGGGATGAAAAACTGTTTTTT	CASRQTGGDEKLFF	TRBD1	TRBJ1-4	TRBV28	-
TGTGCCAGCAGTGTGACTAGCGGGAGGGCCTTTCTTGCCGGGGAGCTGTTTTTT	CASSVTSGRAFLAGELFF	TRBD2	TRBJ2-2	TRBV2	-
TGTGCCTGGAGTGTACAACAGAGCAATCAGCCCCAGCATTTT	CAWSVQQSNQPQHF	-	TRBJ1-5	TRBV30	once
TGTGCCAGCAGCCCGGGACTAGCGGGTGGCGGGGAGCTGTTTTTT	CASSPGLAGGGELFF	TRBD2	TRBJ2-2	TRBV3-1/TRBV3-2	once
TGTGCCAGCAGCTTAACGAGGACAGCTCAAAAACTGTTTTTT	CASSLTRTAQKLFF	-	TRBJ1-4	TRBV7-8	-
TGTGCCATCAGTGATCTTCAGGCCTCTGGAAACACCATATATTTT	CAISDLQASGNTIYF	-	TRBJ1-3	TRBV10-3	-
TGTGCCAGCAGTTCGGGACTAGCGGGAGTTTCCTACAATGAGCAGTTCTTC	CASSSGLAGVSYNEQFF	TRBD2	TRBJ2-1	TRBV27	-
TGCGCCAGCAGCTTGATCCCGTCTTTCTACGAGCAGTACTTC	CASSLIPSFYEQYF	-	TRBJ2-7	TRBV5-1	-
TGTGCCATCAGTGACCCGGGACAGGGGAGGATCTCTGGAAACACCATATATTTT	CAISDPGQGRISGNTIYF	TRBD1	TRBJ1-3	TRBV10-3	-
TGTGCCAGCAGTGAGTTGAACAATGAGCAGTTCTTC	CASSELNNEQFF	-	TRBJ2-1	TRBV6-6	-
TGTGCCAGCACATATCAGGGTGAGGAGACCCAGTACTTC	CASTYQGEETQYF	-	TRBJ2-5	TRBV2	-
TGCAGTGCTAGTGGGTTTCGGGGGTCTGGAAACACCATATATTTT	CSASGFRGSGNTIYF	-	TRBJ1-3	TRBV20-1	-